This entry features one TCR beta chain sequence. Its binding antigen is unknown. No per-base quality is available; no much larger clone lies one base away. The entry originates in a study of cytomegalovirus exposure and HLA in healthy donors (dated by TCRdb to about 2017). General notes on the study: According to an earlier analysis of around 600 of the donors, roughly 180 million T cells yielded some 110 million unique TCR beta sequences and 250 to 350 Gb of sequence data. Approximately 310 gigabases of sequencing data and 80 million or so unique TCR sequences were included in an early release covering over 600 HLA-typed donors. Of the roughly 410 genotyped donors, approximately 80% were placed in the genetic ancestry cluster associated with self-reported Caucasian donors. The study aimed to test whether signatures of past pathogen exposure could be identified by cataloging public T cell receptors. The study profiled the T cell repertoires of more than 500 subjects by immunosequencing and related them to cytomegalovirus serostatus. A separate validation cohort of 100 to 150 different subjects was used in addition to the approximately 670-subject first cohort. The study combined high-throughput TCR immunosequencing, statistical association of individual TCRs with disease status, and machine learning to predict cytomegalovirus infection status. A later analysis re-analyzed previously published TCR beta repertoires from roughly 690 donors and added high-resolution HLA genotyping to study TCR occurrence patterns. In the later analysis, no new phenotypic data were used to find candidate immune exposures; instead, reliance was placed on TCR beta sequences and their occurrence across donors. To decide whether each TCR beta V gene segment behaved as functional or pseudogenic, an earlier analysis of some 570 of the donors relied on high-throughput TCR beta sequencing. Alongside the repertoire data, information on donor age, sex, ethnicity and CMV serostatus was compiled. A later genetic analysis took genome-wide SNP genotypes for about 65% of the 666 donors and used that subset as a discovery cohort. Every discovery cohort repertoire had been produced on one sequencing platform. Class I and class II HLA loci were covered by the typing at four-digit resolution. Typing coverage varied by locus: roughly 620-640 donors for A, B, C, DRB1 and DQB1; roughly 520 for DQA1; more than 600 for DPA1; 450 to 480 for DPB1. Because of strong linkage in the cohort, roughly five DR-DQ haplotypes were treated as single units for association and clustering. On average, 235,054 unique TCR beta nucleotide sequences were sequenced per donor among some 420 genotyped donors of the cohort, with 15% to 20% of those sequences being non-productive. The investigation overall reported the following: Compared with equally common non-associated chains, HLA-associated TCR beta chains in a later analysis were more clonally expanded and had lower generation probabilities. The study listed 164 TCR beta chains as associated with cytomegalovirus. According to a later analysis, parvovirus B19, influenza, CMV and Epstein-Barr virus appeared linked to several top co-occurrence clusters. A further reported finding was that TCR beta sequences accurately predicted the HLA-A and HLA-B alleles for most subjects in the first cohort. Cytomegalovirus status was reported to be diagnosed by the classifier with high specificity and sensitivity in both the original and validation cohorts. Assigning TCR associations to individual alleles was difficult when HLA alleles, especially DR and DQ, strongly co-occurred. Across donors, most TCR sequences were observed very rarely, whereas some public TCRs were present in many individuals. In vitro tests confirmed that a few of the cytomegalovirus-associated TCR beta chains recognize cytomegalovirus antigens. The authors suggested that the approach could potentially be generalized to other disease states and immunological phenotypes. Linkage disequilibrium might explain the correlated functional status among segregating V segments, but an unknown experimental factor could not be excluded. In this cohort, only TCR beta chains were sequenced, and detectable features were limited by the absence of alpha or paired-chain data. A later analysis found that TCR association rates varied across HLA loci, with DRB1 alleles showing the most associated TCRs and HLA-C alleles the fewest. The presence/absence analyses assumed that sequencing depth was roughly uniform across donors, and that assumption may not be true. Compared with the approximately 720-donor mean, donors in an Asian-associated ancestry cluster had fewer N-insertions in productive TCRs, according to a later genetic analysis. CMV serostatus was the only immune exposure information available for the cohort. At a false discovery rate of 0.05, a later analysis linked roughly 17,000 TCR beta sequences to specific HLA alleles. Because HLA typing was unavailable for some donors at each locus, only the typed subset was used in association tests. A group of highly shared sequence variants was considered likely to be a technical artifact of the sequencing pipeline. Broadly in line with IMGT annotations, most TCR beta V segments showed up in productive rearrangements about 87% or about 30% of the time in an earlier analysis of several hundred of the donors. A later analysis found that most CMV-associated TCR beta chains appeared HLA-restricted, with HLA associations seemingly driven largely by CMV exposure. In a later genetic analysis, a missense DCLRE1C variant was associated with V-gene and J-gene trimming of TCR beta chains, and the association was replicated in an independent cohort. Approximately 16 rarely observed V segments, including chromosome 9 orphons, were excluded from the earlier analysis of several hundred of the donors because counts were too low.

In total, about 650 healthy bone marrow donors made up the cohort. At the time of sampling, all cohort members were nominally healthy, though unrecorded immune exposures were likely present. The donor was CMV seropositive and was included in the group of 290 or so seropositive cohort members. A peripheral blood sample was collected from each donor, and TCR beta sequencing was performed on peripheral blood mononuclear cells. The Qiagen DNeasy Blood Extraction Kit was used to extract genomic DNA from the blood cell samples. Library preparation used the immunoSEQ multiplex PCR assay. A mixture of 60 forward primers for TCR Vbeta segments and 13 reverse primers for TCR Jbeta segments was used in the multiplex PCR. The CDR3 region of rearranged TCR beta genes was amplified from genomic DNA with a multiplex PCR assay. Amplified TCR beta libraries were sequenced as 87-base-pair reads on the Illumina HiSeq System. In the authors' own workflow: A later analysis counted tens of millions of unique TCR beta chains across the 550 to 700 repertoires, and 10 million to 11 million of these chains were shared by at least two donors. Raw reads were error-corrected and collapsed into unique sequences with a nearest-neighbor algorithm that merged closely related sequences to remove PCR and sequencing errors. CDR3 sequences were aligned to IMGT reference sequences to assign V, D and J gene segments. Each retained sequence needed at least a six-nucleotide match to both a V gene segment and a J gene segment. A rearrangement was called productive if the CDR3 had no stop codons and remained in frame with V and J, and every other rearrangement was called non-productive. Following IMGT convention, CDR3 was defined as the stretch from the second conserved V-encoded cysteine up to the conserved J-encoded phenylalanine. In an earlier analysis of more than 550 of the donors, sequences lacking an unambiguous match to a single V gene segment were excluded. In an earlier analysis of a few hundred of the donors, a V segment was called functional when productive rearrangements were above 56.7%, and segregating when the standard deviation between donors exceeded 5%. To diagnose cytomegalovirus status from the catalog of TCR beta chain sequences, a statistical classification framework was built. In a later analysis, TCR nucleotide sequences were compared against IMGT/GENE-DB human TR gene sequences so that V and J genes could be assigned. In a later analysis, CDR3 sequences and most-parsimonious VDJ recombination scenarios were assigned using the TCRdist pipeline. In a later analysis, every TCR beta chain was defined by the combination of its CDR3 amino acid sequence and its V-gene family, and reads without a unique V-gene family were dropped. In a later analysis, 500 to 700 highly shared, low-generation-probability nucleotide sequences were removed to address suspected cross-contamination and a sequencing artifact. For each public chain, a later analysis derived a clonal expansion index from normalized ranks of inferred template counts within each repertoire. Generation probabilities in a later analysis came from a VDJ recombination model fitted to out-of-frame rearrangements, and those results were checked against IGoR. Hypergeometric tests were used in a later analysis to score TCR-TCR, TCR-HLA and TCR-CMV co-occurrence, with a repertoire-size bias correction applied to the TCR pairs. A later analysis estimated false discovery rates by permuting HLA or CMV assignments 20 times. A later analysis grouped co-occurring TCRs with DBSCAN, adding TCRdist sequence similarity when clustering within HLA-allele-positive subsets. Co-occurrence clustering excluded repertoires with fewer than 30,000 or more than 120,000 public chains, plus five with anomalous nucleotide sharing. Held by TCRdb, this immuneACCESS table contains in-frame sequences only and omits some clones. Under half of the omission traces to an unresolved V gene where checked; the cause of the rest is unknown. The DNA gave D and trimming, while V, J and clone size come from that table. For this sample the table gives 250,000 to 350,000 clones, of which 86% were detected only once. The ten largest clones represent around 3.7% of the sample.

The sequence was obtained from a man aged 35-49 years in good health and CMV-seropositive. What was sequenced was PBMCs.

CDR3 loop: CASRGQHSNQPQHF. The DNA reads as follows: TGTGCCAGCCGGGGACAACATAGCAATCAGCCCCAGCATTTT. The V and J segments used are TRBV28 and TRBJ1-5, and possibly TRBD1, on 6 matching bases. From cysteine to phenylalanine, the CDR3 is 14 amino acids long. Just CDR3 DNA is preserved here, 42 bases in frame from base 1. V and J lose 8 bases and 0 bases, and a span of 11 bases separates them. CDR1 and CDR2 are read off the germline V gene as MDHEN and SYDVKM. The reference TRBV28 and TRBJ1-5 proteins fill in what lies around the CDR3, so the full variable domain reads DVKVTQSSRYLVKRTGEKVFLECVQDMDHENMFWYRQDPGLGLRLIYFSYDVKMKEKGDIPEGYSVSREKKERFSLILESASTNQTSMYLCASRGQHSNQPQHFGDGTRLSIL.